The clone carrying this T cell receptor (beta chain) came up a few times. This clone may be a read error of a much larger clone one base away. After constant-region reverse-primer amplification, full-length variable regions underwent semi-nested PCR with Nested Universal Primer A. A single record per CDR3 protein comes from TCRdb applying MiXCR to the 5' RACE reads. The sample has 8,500 to 14,000 distinct CDR3 sequences; around 28% are singletons. The V gene's germline CDR1 is MNHEY and CDR2 SMNVEV (reference sequence). The CDR3 is made up of 14 amino acids. The germline V and J ends were trimmed by 3 bases and 2 bases, with 8 bases remaining between them. Tregs were sorted as CD4+CD25+CD127-/low cells.

This TCR was recovered from a female donor with breast cancer. Sequences were obtained from Tregs sorted from a lymph node. The rearrangement uses TRBV27 and TRBJ2-1; no definite D call. CDR3 sequence reads: CASSLPGTYNEQFF. In DNA form, the CDR3 reads TGTGCCAGCAGTTTGCCAGGCACCTACAATGAGCAGTTCTTC.